The rows below give T cell receptor beta chains drawn from one sample of a study of OX40 agonist ivuxolimab in advanced cancers. Clones were sequenced by immunoSEQ multiplex PCR, and TCRdb holds only the in-frame ones, with some missing. Among about 71,000 clones, around four fifths were seen once, and the ten largest hold 5% to 6.5%. Specimen: CD4+ or CD8+ T cells sorted from blood, collected in a trial of the OX40 agonist ivuxolimab. The source is an adult with an advanced solid tumor such as melanoma, head and neck, liver or kidney cancer. CDR3s include the opening cysteine and the closing phenylalanine or tryptophan. Fields, in order: CDR3 length, D gene, V gene, J gene, clone size, CDR3 DNA, CDR3 protein. The D gene is left open where the match is weak. Only part of the rows carry a size: once, few, many, or a class if the clone is expanded.

len: 16; d_gene: .; v_gene: TRBV19; j_gene: TRBJ1-5; abundance: .; CDR3nt: TGTGCCAGTAGTCCCCCCGCGGCCTATAGCAATCAGCCCCAGCATTTT; CDR3aa: CASSPPAAYSNQPQHF
len: 17; d_gene: .; v_gene: TRBV13; j_gene: TRBJ2-2; abundance: .; CDR3nt: TGTGCCAGCAGCTCTGGCCAGGGGGGACCCAACACCGGGGAGCTGTTTTTT; CDR3aa: CASSSGQGGPNTGELFF
len: 11; d_gene: .; v_gene: TRBV7-8; j_gene: TRBJ2-7; abundance: .; CDR3nt: TGTGCCAGCAGCTCGGTCTACGAGCAGTACTTC; CDR3aa: CASSSVYEQYF
len: 13; d_gene: .; v_gene: TRBV7-3; j_gene: TRBJ1-1; abundance: medium-sized; CDR3nt: TGTGCCAGCAGCTTGATCGGGAACACTGAAGCTTTCTTT; CDR3aa: CASSLIGNTEAFF
len: 14; d_gene: .; v_gene: TRBV6-5; j_gene: TRBJ1-5; abundance: .; CDR3nt: TGTGCCAGCAGACTCCCGGGACCCAATCAGCCCCAGCATTTT; CDR3aa: CASRLPGPNQPQHF
len: 14; d_gene: .; v_gene: TRBV21-1; j_gene: TRBJ1-2; abundance: .; CDR3nt: TGTGCCAGCAGGAGGACAGGGGAAAACTATGGCTACACCTTC; CDR3aa: CASRRTGENYGYTF
len: 15; d_gene: TRBD1; v_gene: TRBV2; j_gene: TRBJ1-5; abundance: .; CDR3nt: TGTGCCAGCAGGGGGGACAGTCTTAGCAATCAGCCCCAGCATTTT; CDR3aa: CASRGDSLSNQPQHF
len: 15; d_gene: TRBD1; v_gene: TRBV11-2; j_gene: TRBJ2-1; abundance: .; CDR3nt: TGTGCCAGCAGGCGACCGGGACAGGGGAACAATGAGCAGTTCTTC; CDR3aa: CASRRPGQGNNEQFF
len: 15; d_gene: .; v_gene: TRBV7-9; j_gene: TRBJ2-7; abundance: .; CDR3nt: TGTGCCAGCAGCTTTGGGGGGGCCCGCTCCTACGAGCAGTACTTC; CDR3aa: CASSFGGARSYEQYF
len: 15; d_gene: TRBD1; v_gene: TRBV9; j_gene: TRBJ2-3; abundance: .; CDR3nt: TGTGCCAGCAGCGCGGCCGGGACAGGGATGGGTACGCAGTATTTT; CDR3aa: CASSAAGTGMGTQYF
len: 17; d_gene: TRBD1; v_gene: TRBV2; j_gene: TRBJ2-6; abundance: .; CDR3nt: TGTGCCAGCAGACCCGGGACAGGTCTCTCTGGGGCCAACGTCCTGACTTTC; CDR3aa: CASRPGTGLSGANVLTF
len: 13; d_gene: .; v_gene: TRBV21-1; j_gene: TRBJ1-1; abundance: .; CDR3nt: TGTGCCAGCTCCGACAGGGAGGGCACTGAAGCTTTCTTT; CDR3aa: CASSDREGTEAFF
len: 13; d_gene: TRBD1; v_gene: TRBV6-1; j_gene: TRBJ1-4; abundance: once; CDR3nt: TGTGCCAGCAAGGAGGGGGCGCGTGAAAAACTGTTTTTT; CDR3aa: CASKEGAREKLFF
len: 14; d_gene: .; v_gene: TRBV6-5; j_gene: TRBJ1-2; abundance: once; CDR3nt: TGTGCCAGCAGTTACTCACGGGCCGACTATGGCTACACCTTC; CDR3aa: CASSYSRADYGYTF
len: 14; d_gene: .; v_gene: TRBV18; j_gene: TRBJ1-3; abundance: .; CDR3nt: TGTGCCAGCTCACCACAGGGCTCTGGAAACACCATATATTTT; CDR3aa: CASSPQGSGNTIYF
len: 12; d_gene: .; v_gene: TRBV2; j_gene: TRBJ1-5; abundance: .; CDR3nt: TGTGCCAGCAGATCCGGTCGACAGCCCCAGCATTTT; CDR3aa: CASRSGRQPQHF